Following are 28 T cell receptor beta chains from one sample sequenced in a study of T cells after yellow fever vaccination. One entry per CDR3 protein results from TCRdb running MiXCR on the 5' RACE reads. The table has some 500,000 distinct CDR3 sequences, 13% seen once. Sequences were derived from PBMCs, sampled on the day of the yellow fever booster vaccination. These receptors originate from a young man who received the YFV17D yellow fever vaccine.

This clonotype turned up a few times. This CDR3 reads CASSLLEEDNEQFF. The CDR3 DNA sequence: TGTGCCAGCAGCTTACTTGAGGAGGACAATGAGCAGTTCTTC. The chain employs TRBV7-6 and TRBJ2-1; perhaps TRBD2 as D (5 bases). Germline values: CDR1 SGHVS, CDR2 FNYEAQ. Trimming took 2 bases from V and 5 from J, leaving 10 bases between them. The CDR3 totals 14 residues.

This clonotype was counted only a few times. The chain couples TRBV5-4 to TRBJ2-1, with TRBD1 identical over 8 bases. With 4 bases clipped from V and 7 bases from J, the junction kept 7 bases outside the gene matches. Looked up from germline, CDR1 is SGHNT and CDR2 is YYREEE (reference sequence). The CDR3 consists of 14 residues. The CDR3 protein is CASSPGQATNEQFF. CDR3 nucleotide sequence: TGTGCCAGCAGCCCGGGACAGGCGACGAATGAGCAGTTCTTC.

This clonotype was seen a handful of times. The chain uses TRBV5-1 and TRBJ2-7; D not resolved. This CDR3 is built from 14 residues. V was cut by 0 bases and J by 2 bases, with 9 bases left in between. Germline values: CDR1 SGHRS, CDR2 YFSETQ. The CDR3 DNA reads as TGCGCCAGCAGCTTGGGAAGTTCGACCTACGAGCAGTACTTC. It codes for CASSLGSSTYEQYF.

This clonotype was picked up a small number of times. The rearrangement uses TRBV20-1 and TRBJ2-7, with D perhaps matching TRBD1 or TRBD2 (7 bases each). V shed 6 bases and J shed 6 bases, with 21 bases lying between them. The CDR3 extends over 14 amino acids. The germline CDR1 and CDR2 sequences are DFQATT and SNEGSKA (reference sequence). The CDR3: CSAGGGTAVSEQYF. For the CDR3, the DNA is TGCAGTGCGGGGGGGGGGACAGCCGTCTCCGAGCAGTACTTC.

The table lists this clonotype with many counts. The chain is built from TRBV11-3 and TRBJ2-7; the match to TRBD1 covers 9 bases. V dropped 4 bases and J dropped 3; count of bases not matched to a gene: 1. CDR1 and CDR2 from the germline V gene are SGHNT and YENEEA. CDR3 length: 13 amino acids. The CDR3 bases are TGTGCCAGCAGCTGGGGACAGGGCTACGAGCAGTACTTC. Translation: CASSWGQGYEQYF.

The rearrangement joins TRBV9 to TRBJ2-7, with D perhaps matching TRBD2 (5 bases). Germline V gives CDR1 SGDLS, CDR2 YYNGEE. CDR3 length: 14 amino acids. Deletions cut 4 bases from V and 7 bases from J, with 18 bases between. The chain's CDR3 is CASSPAGGLEEQYF. CDR3 in DNA: TGTGCCAGCAGCCCCGCCGGCGGACTCGAGGAGCAGTACTTC.

The chain links TRBV19 to TRBJ1-1, with D uncertain. Germline V gene data show CDR1 as LNHDA and CDR2 as SQIVND (reference sequence). There are 13 residues in the CDR3. Trimming stripped 1 base from V and 1 base from J, with 4 bases between. This CDR3 is CASSIVSNTEAFF. The DNA for the CDR3 is TGTGCCAGTAGTATAGTCTCGAACACTGAAGCTTTCTTT.

This clonotype was counted a few times. For the CDR3, the DNA is TGTGCCAGCAGTCTCGAAAGGAGATACGAGCAGTACTTC. It specifies CASSLERRYEQYF. This sequence joins TRBV2 and TRBJ2-7; D unclear. Germline CDR1 SNHLY, CDR2 FYNNEI. The CDR3 is made up of 13 amino acids. Trimming removed 5 bases at V and 4 bases at J, with 12 bases between.

The chain is built from TRBV29-1 and TRBJ2-1; D is uncertain. Germline V gene sequence: CDR1 SQVTM, CDR2 ANQGSEA. This CDR3 is 14 amino acids long. V was shortened by 7 bases and J by 0 bases, with 13 bases between the two germline ends. The CDR3 sequence: CSADALSSYNEQFF. The CDR3 DNA sequence: TGCAGCGCGGACGCCCTGAGCTCCTACAATGAGCAGTTCTTC.

This clonotype has at least ten counts. The CDR3 protein is CASSLPRQLQSEKLFF. DNA of the CDR3: TGTGCCAGCAGCTTACCCCGACAGCTTCAATCGGAAAAACTGTTTTTT. The chain carries TRBV7-9 and TRBJ1-4; D possibly corresponds to TRBD1 (5 bases). V lost 2 bases and J lost 8, with 18 bases in between. Per the germline V gene, CDR1 is SEHNR and CDR2 is FQNEAQ (reference sequence). This CDR3 is built from 16 residues.

This clonotype has more than one count but fewer than ten. This chain uses TRBV4-2 with TRBJ2-1, with D possibly matching TRBD2 (6 bases). Germline CDR1 LGHNA, CDR2 YNFKEQ. CDR3 length: 16 residues. V dropped 0 bases and J dropped 0 bases, with 9 bases sitting between them. The CDR3 here is CASSQDHGSSYNEQFF. Here the CDR3 DNA reads TGTGCCAGCAGCCAAGATCACGGGAGCTCCTACAATGAGCAGTTCTTC.

There are a few counts of this clonotype. The CDR3 reads CASSSRRGGQETQYF. As DNA, the CDR3 is TGTGCCAGCAGCTCCCGGCGGGGAGGCCAAGAGACCCAGTACTTC. This chain connects TRBV7-9 to TRBJ2-5, with a possible D match to TRBD2 (6 bases). Germline CDR1 reads SEHNR; CDR2 reads FQNEAQ (reference sequence). The V end was cut by 4 bases, the J end by 1 base, with 13 bases between. The CDR3 has 15 residues.

This clonotype was found a few times. The rearrangement joins TRBV7-2 to TRBJ2-1; no definite D call. The germline V and J ends were trimmed by 4 bases and 8 bases, with 21 bases remaining between them. The length of the CDR3 is 16 residues. The germline gives CDR1 SGHTA, CDR2 FQGNSA. The CDR3 sequence: CASSSPVLGLFYEQFF. The CDR3 DNA reads TGTGCCAGCAGCTCCCCGGTCCTAGGCCTCTTTTATGAGCAGTTCTTC.

V usage is TRBV5-4 and J usage is TRBJ2-7; D is undetermined. From germline, CDR1 is SGHNT and CDR2 YYREEE (reference sequence). V was pared by 4 bases and J by 12 bases, with 20 bases between. The CDR3 length is 13 residues. The CDR3 region has the DNA TGTGCCAGCAGCGCCGATGTCACCACCCCCGTGTACTTC. It specifies CASSADVTTPVYF.

This clonotype was counted only a few times. The V and J genes are TRBV28 and TRBJ2-1; 9 bases fit TRBD2. Trimming cost V 3 bases and J 5 bases; bases outside gene matches: 5. The CDR3 length is 15 residues. CDR1 and CDR2 (germline): MDHEN, SYDVKM. The CDR3 nucleotides read TGTGCCAGCAGTTTTTGGCGGGAGGGGGACAATGAGCAGTTCTTC. This sequence encodes CASSFWREGDNEQFF.

This rearrangement joins TRBV6-2 or TRBV6-3 to TRBJ2-3, with a possible D match to TRBD2 (6 bases). The CDR3 contains 13 residues. With 10 bases removed from V and 3 bases from J, the gap between germline ends came to 14 bases. The germline V gene has CDR1 MNHEY and CDR2 SVGEGT. The CDR3 nucleotides are TGTGCCACTGGGAGGATGGGTACAGATACGCAGTATTTT. Its protein product is CATGRMGTDTQYF.

The chain has TRBV7-2 and TRBJ2-7; D perhaps matches TRBD2 (6 bases). The length of the CDR3 is 17 residues. With 4 bases removed from V and 3 bases from J, the gap between germline ends came to 22 bases. Germline lookup yields CDR1 SGHTA and CDR2 FQGNSA. CDR3 nucleotides: TGTGCCAGCAGCTCCCCGGGCGGGGTTGCGGCGCACTACGAGCAGTACTTC. It codes for CASSSPGGVAAHYEQYF. The full variable domain, in which reference TRBV7-2 and TRBJ2-7 provide the parts outside the CDR3, is GAGVSQSPSNKVTEKGKDVELRCDPISGHTALYWYRQSLGQGLEFLIYFQGNSAPDKSGLPSDRFSAERTGGSVSTLTIQRTQQEDSAVYLCASSSPGGVAAHYEQYFGPGTRLTVT.

The rearrangement links TRBV19 to TRBJ2-3, with D unresolved. V lost 6 bases and J 3 bases, leaving 13 bases between the germline ends. Germline V gene sequence: CDR1 LNHDA, CDR2 SQIVND (reference sequence). CDR3 length: 14 amino acids. CDR3 nucleotide sequence: TGTGCCAGTAGCGACGTGACCCGGACAGATACGCAGTATTTT. This encodes CASSDVTRTDTQYF.

There are a few counts of this clonotype. J is TRBJ2-2 and V is TRBV11-2, with TRBD2 identical over 13 bases. After removal of 2 bases from V and 3 bases from J, the junction contained 6 bases not matched to a gene. Germline V gives CDR1 SGHAT, CDR2 FQNNGV. CDR3 size: 18 residues. For the CDR3, the DNA is TGTGCCAGCAGCTTAAGTGCCGGACTAGCGGGGGACACCGGGGAGCTGTTTTTT. Translated: CASSLSAGLAGDTGELFF.

The rearrangement links TRBV7-6 to TRBJ2-3; 10 nucleotides align to TRBD2. Germline values: CDR1 SGHVS, CDR2 FNYEAQ. The length of the CDR3 is 16 residues. After removal of 3 bases from V and 4 bases from J, the junction contained 7 bases not matched to a gene. The CDR3 DNA reads as TGTGCCAGCAGCTTGGGACTAGCGAAGAGGGCAGATACGCAGTATTTT. Amino acid sequence: CASSLGLAKRADTQYF.

The chain couples TRBV7-2 to TRBJ1-6; perhaps TRBD1 as D (6 bases). Germline assignment: CDR1 SGHTA and CDR2 FQGNSA. The V and J ends lost 3 bases and 7 bases respectively, with 10 bases between them. CDR3 length: 14 residues. CDR3 sequence (DNA): TGTGCCAGCAGCTTGGGGACAACCAATTCACCCCTCCACTTT. Protein product: CASSLGTTNSPLHF.

This clonotype has more than one count but fewer than ten. J is TRBJ2-7 and V is TRBV18; TRBD2 matches 14 bases. CDR3 size: 15 residues. Trimming took 6 bases from V and 6 from J; bases not matched to a gene: 7. Germline CDR1 reads KGHSH; CDR2 reads LQKENI. The CDR3 protein is CASSRGLAGGLEQYF. DNA for the CDR3: TGTGCCAGCTCTCGAGGACTAGCGGGAGGTCTCGAGCAGTACTTC.

The chain has TRBV7-9 and TRBJ1-4; TRBD1 agrees at 7 bases. V was clipped by 2 bases and J by 3 bases; unmatched bases: 3. Germline V gives CDR1 SEHNR, CDR2 FQNEAQ (reference sequence). CDR3 size: 15 residues. In DNA, the CDR3 is TGTGCCAGCAGCTTACCCAGGGGGTCTAATGAAAAACTGTTTTTT. Protein: CASSLPRGSNEKLFF.

The V call is TRBV12-3 or TRBV12-4, the J call TRBJ2-3; tentatively, D is TRBD2 (6 bases). The CDR3 extends over 15 amino acids. The V gene lost 5 bases and the J gene lost 4 bases, with 16 bases spanning the gap. The CDR3 is CASSPRLGGADTQYF. The CDR3 bases are TGTGCCAGCAGTCCCCGACTAGGAGGAGCAGATACGCAGTATTTT.

DNA of the CDR3: TGTGCCACCAGCAGCCGACAGGGTGATGGCTACACCTTC. Its protein is CATSSRQGDGYTF. The rearrangement uses TRBV15 and TRBJ1-2, with 7 bases fitting TRBD1. Germline V gene lookup returns CDR1 LNHNV and CDR2 YYDKDF (reference sequence). There are 13 residues in the CDR3. The ends lost 3 bases at V and 6 bases at J; junction bases unmatched: 4.

This clonotype was recorded a few times. The chain links TRBV11-2 to TRBJ2-1; TRBD2 matches 12 bases. The V segment lost 4 bases and the J segment 6 bases; nucleotides outside the gene matches: 13. CDR1 is SGHAT, CDR2 FQNNGV, per germline. The length of the CDR3 is 18 residues. The CDR3 protein is CASSSKRPGLAGANEQFF. CDR3 DNA sequence: TGTGCCAGCAGCTCCAAACGGCCGGGACTAGCGGGTGCCAATGAGCAGTTCTTC.

This clonotype has at least ten counts. The rearrangement joins TRBV6-5 to TRBJ2-3, with TRBD2 matching over 8 bases. This CDR3 contains 18 residues. V shed 0 bases, J shed 4 bases, and the junction held 12 bases outside the gene matches. The germline V gene has CDR1 MNHEY and CDR2 SVGAGI. The CDR3 is CASSYSLGAGERADTQYF. The CDR3 DNA reads as TGTGCCAGCAGTTACTCGCTGGGAGCGGGAGAACGGGCAGATACGCAGTATTTT.

This chain connects TRBV9 to TRBJ2-5, with no clear D. V shed 2 bases and J shed 2 bases, with 7 bases lying between them. Germline V gene sequence: CDR1 SGDLS, CDR2 YYNGEE. There are 13 residues in the CDR3. The CDR3 here is CASSVDTQETQYF. DNA of the CDR3: TGTGCCAGCAGCGTTGATACACAAGAGACCCAGTACTTC.